These 24 T cell receptor beta chains originate from one sample sequenced in a study of identical twins. Each CDR3 protein gets one entry after TCRdb re-called the 5' RACE reads with MiXCR. The data show around 280,000 distinct CDR3 sequences, less than 9% seen once. These data were also filed under a second study, of yellow fever vaccine responses in identical twins.

Specimen: memory (CD45RO+) T cells sorted from blood. The receptors derive from a woman aged 18-29 years in good health.

Ten or more counts support this clonotype. The chain employs TRBV12-3 or TRBV12-4 and TRBJ2-3, with 12 bases fitting TRBD2. The CDR3 is 15 residues long. J was trimmed by 6 bases and V by 5 bases; bases with no gene match: 6. The CDR3: CASSPSGGAMDTQYF. CDR3 coding DNA: TGTGCCAGCAGTCCTAGCGGGGGGGCGATGGATACGCAGTATTTT.

This clonotype was observed many times. The V and J genes are TRBV25-1 and TRBJ2-5; no firm D call. CDR1 MGHDK and CDR2 SYGVNS come from the germline V gene. V was trimmed by 1 base and J by 3 bases, leaving 3 bases between them. The CDR3 has 12 residues. CDR3 residues: CASSEWEETQYF. CDR3 nucleotides: TGTGCCAGCAGTGAATGGGAAGAGACCCAGTACTTC.

This sequence joins TRBV12-3 or TRBV12-4 and TRBJ2-5; a possible D gene is TRBD2 (5 bases). V was clipped by 6 bases and J by 3 bases, with 11 bases between them. This CDR3 spans 13 amino acids. In DNA, the CDR3 is TGTGCCAGCAGCCGCTCCGGGGAAGAGACCCAGTACTTC. It specifies CASSRSGEETQYF.

This clonotype has more than one count but fewer than ten. The CDR3 reads CASSQSTSGASYEQYF. DNA for the CDR3: TGTGCCAGCAGCCAGTCGACTAGCGGGGCCTCCTACGAGCAGTACTTC. The rearrangement uses TRBV4-2 and TRBJ2-7, with TRBD2 identical over 11 bases. The V gene end was trimmed by 3 bases and the J gene end by 0 bases; junction bases not matched to a gene: 4. CDR1 and CDR2 from the germline V gene are LGHNA and YNFKEQ. The CDR3 is made up of 16 amino acids.

This clonotype was observed at least ten times. The chain combines TRBV28 with TRBJ1-1; D not certain. The germline CDR1 and CDR2 sequences are MDHEN and SYDVKM. Trimming cost V 4 bases and J 8 bases, with 8 bases left between them. The CDR3 length is 11 residues. The CDR3 nucleotides are TGTGCCAGCAGTTCGGCCCGGGAAGCTTTCTTT. Protein product: CASSSAREAFF.

In its sample, this clonotype was seen a few times. The chain couples TRBV20-1 to TRBJ2-7; D possibly corresponds to TRBD2 (5 bases). The CDR3 runs 11 residues. Germline V gene lookup returns CDR1 DFQATT and CDR2 SNEGSKA (reference sequence). V dropped 3 bases and J dropped 11 bases, with 14 bases sitting between them. The CDR3 reads CSASTTVGEYF. CDR3 nucleotides: TGCAGTGCTAGTACAACCGTGGGAGAGTACTTC.

This chain uses TRBV27 with TRBJ2-2, with D possibly matching TRBD2 (5 bases). The germline CDR1 and CDR2 sequences are MNHEY and SMNVEV (reference sequence). The CDR3 is 15 amino acids. V was trimmed by 5 bases and J by 6 bases, leaving 16 bases between them. CDR3 in amino acids: CASSPLLVQPGELFF. In DNA form, the CDR3 reads TGTGCCAGCAGTCCATTACTAGTTCAACCCGGGGAGCTGTTTTTT.

This clonotype was counted only a few times. The rearrangement uses TRBV24-1 and TRBJ1-5; D is undetermined. This CDR3 contains 13 residues. V gave up 6 bases and J gave up 4 bases, with 9 bases separating them. Per the germline V gene, CDR1 is KGHDR and CDR2 is SFDVKD. DNA of the CDR3: TGTGCCACCAGTTTTTCCGCAAATCAGCCCCAGCATTTT. Amino acid sequence: CATSFSANQPQHF.

The table lists this clonotype with many counts. The chain has TRBV7-9 and TRBJ2-5; 10 positions agree with TRBD1. Trimming cost V 3 bases and J 9 bases; bases outside gene matches: 7. Looked up from germline, CDR1 is SEHNR and CDR2 is FQNEAQ (reference sequence). The length of the CDR3 is 14 residues. CDR3 residues: CASSLEGTGDSQYF. The CDR3 DNA follows: TGTGCCAGCAGCTTGGAAGGGACAGGGGATTCCCAGTACTTC.

The chain carries TRBV20-1 and TRBJ1-1, with 10 bases identical to TRBD1. The CDR3 length is 14 residues. The ends lost 6 bases at V and 5 bases at J; junction bases unmatched: 9. CDR1 is DFQATT and CDR2 is SNEGSKA in the germline V gene (reference sequence). CDR3 DNA sequence: TGCAGTGCACCAGACAGGGGGCGCGGGACTGAAGCTTTCTTT. This encodes CSAPDRGRGTEAFF.

This clonotype was seen a handful of times. A clone one base away is much larger, so this may be a read error. V is TRBV6-1 and J is TRBJ2-1; 9 positions agree with TRBD1. From germline, CDR1 is MNHNS and CDR2 SASEGT. The CDR3 runs 15 residues. The V gene end was trimmed by 6 bases and the J gene end by 2 bases; junction bases not matched to a gene: 5. The CDR3 reads CASSPGTGTYNEQFF. In nucleotides, the CDR3 is TGTGCCAGCAGCCCCGGGACAGGGACCTACAATGAGCAGTTCTTC.

The J gene is TRBJ1-5, the V gene TRBV7-9; D remains ambiguous. Between the trimmed V and J ends, which lost 5 bases and 0 bases, there was a span of 8 bases. The CDR3 has 14 amino acids. CDR1 and CDR2 from the germline V gene are SEHNR and FQNEAQ (reference sequence). The CDR3 nucleotides read TGTGCCAGCAGCAGTGGCTTTAGCAATCAGCCCCAGCATTTT. Protein product: CASSSGFSNQPQHF.

This clonotype was observed a few times. The chain has TRBV15 and TRBJ1-2, with a weak D call TRBD1 (5 bases). With 0 bases removed from V and 8 bases from J, the gap between germline ends came to 19 bases. This CDR3 has 16 residues. Germline V gene data show CDR1 as LNHNV and CDR2 as YYDKDF (reference sequence). CDR3 region: CATSRDRRGHARGYTF. The CDR3 DNA reads as TGTGCCACCAGCAGAGATCGGAGGGGCCACGCACGGGGCTACACCTTC.

This clonotype was seen a few times. This chain uses TRBV12-3 or TRBV12-4 with TRBJ1-2; D gene unclear. Trimming removed 2 bases from V and 2 bases from J, with 6 bases in between. CDR3 size: 13 residues. The CDR3: CASSLTENYGYTF. The DNA for the CDR3 is TGTGCCAGCAGTTTAACAGAGAACTATGGCTACACCTTC.

This clonotype was counted only a few times. The chain links TRBV7-3 to TRBJ2-1; 7 bases fit TRBD2. V was clipped by 1 base and J by 7 bases; unmatched bases: 10. The germline V gene has CDR1 SGHTA and CDR2 FQGTGA. The CDR3 loop spans 16 amino acids. The CDR3 region is CASSLNTPSGTNEQFF. The CDR3 DNA reads TGTGCCAGCAGCTTAAATACCCCTAGCGGAACAAATGAGCAGTTCTTC.

This rearrangement joins TRBV24-1 to TRBJ2-2, with TRBD1 matching over 9 bases. The CDR3 extends over 17 amino acids. CDR1 is KGHDR, CDR2 SFDVKD, per germline. After removal of 3 bases from V and 4 bases from J, the junction contained 8 bases not matched to a gene. The CDR3 bases are TGTGCCACCAGTGATCACCCGGGACAGGGTTTCACCGGGGAGCTGTTTTTT. This gives the protein CATSDHPGQGFTGELFF.

This clonotype was picked up a small number of times. V is TRBV6-1 and J is TRBJ2-7; TRBD2 agrees at 13 bases. CDR1 is MNHNS, CDR2 SASEGT, per germline. J was trimmed by 7 bases and V by 7 bases; bases with no gene match: 13. This CDR3 has 16 residues. The CDR3 DNA follows: TGTGCCAGCAAATATTCTGGGACTAGCGGGACGGAGGAGCAGTACTTC. Translating it yields CASKYSGTSGTEEQYF.

This clonotype was seen more than once but under ten times. The J gene is TRBJ1-5, the V gene TRBV20-1; a possible D gene is TRBD1 (6 bases). The germline V gene has CDR1 DFQATT and CDR2 SNEGSKA (reference sequence). Trimming shortened V by 1 base and J by 3 bases, and 10 bases separated the two germline ends. This CDR3 is built from 14 residues. The CDR3 nucleotides are TGCAGTGCTAGAGCGGGGGGGCCCAATCAGCCCCAGCATTTT. Protein: CSARAGGPNQPQHF.

This clonotype was detected ten times or more. The J gene is TRBJ2-1, the V gene TRBV7-9, with 7 bases lining up with TRBD2. This CDR3 has 14 amino acids. Trimming at V came to 8 bases and at J to 2 bases, leaving 6 bases not matched to a gene. The V gene's germline CDR1 is SEHNR and CDR2 FQNEAQ (reference sequence). In DNA form, the CDR3 reads TGTGCCAGCGCCACTAGCGATCCCTACAATGAGCAGTTCTTC. This codes for CASATSDPYNEQFF.

This clonotype has a handful of counts. CDR3 in amino acids: CASSLTSGRAWDEQFF. CDR3 DNA sequence: TGTGCCAGCAGCTTAACCAGCGGGAGGGCCTGGGATGAGCAGTTCTTC. V gene TRBV7-8 combines with J gene TRBJ2-1; 10 nucleotides agree with TRBD2. Germline loops: CDR1 SGHVS, CDR2 FQNEAQ. Unmatched junction bases numbered 9, after V lost 2 bases and J lost 8 bases. This CDR3 is built from 16 residues.

The table lists this clonotype with many counts. J is TRBJ1-1 and V is TRBV6-2 or TRBV6-3; D remains ambiguous. The CDR3 is 12 residues long. Trimming cost V 6 bases and J 3 bases, with 8 bases left between them. Germline CDR1 MNHEY, CDR2 SVGEGT. CDR3 region: CASRSGYTEAFF. CDR3 DNA: TGTGCCAGCAGGTCTGGGTACACTGAAGCTTTCTTT.

This clonotype came up many times. The gene calls are TRBV12-3 or TRBV12-4 and TRBJ2-1; D unclear. Trimming removed 2 bases from V and 6 bases from J, with 5 bases in between. The CDR3 is made up of 12 amino acids. CDR3 loop: CASSLIVNEQFF. CDR3 DNA sequence: TGTGCCAGCAGTTTAATTGTCAATGAGCAGTTCTTC.

In its sample, this clonotype was seen a few times. This chain uses TRBV25-1 with TRBJ2-1, with D unresolved. CDR1 and CDR2 from the germline V gene are MGHDK and SYGVNS. V was shortened by 7 bases and J by 8 bases, with 15 bases between the two germline ends. This CDR3 region has 13 residues. The CDR3 coding sequence is TGTGCCAGCACCTTAGACGCCGGTGATGAGCAGTTCTTC. It yields the protein CASTLDAGDEQFF.

In its sample, this clonotype was seen a few times. The CDR3 coding sequence is TGTGCCAGCAGCACCTGGCCTACCCAGGGGAAACTGTTTTTT. This encodes CASSTWPTQGKLFF. The chain links TRBV7-9 to TRBJ1-4, with D perhaps TRBD1 (6 bases). This CDR3 region has 14 residues. V lost 5 bases and J lost 11, with 18 bases in between. CDR1 and CDR2 from the germline V gene are SEHNR and FQNEAQ (reference sequence).